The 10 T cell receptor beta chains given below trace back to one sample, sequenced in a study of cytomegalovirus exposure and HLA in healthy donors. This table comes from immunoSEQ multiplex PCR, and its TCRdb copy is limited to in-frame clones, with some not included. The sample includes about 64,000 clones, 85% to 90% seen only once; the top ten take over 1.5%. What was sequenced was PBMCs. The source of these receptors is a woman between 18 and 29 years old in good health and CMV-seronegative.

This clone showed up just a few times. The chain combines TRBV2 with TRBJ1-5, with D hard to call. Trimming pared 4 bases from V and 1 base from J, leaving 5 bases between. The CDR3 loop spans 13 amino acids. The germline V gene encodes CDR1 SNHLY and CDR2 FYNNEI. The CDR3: CASSAESNQPQHF. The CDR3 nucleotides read TGTGCCAGCAGTGCTGAGAGCAATCAGCCCCAGCATTTT.

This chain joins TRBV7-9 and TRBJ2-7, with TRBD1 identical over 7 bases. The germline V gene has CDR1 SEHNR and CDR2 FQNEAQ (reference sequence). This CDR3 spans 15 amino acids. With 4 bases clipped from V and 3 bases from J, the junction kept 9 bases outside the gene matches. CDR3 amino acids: CASSSPGQLNYEQYF. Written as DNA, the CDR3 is TGTGCCAGCAGCTCACCGGGACAGCTAAACTACGAGCAGTACTTC.

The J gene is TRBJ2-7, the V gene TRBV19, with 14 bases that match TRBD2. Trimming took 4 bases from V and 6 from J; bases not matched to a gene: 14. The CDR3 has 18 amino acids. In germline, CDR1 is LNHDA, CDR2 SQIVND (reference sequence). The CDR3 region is CASSKSGTSGRLRSEQYF. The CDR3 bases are TGTGCCAGTAGTAAATCCGGGACTAGCGGGAGATTACGCTCCGAGCAGTACTTC.

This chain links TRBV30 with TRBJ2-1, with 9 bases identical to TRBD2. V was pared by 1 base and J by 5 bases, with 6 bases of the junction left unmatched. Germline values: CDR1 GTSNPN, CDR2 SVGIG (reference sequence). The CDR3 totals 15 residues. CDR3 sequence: CAWSGWRGGNNEQFF. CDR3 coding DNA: TGTGCCTGGAGTGGGTGGCGGGGGGGAAACAATGAGCAGTTCTTC.

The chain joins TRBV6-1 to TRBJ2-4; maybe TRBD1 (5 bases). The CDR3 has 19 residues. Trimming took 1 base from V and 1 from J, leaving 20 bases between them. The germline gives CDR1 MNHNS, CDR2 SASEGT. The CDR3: CASSEDRIQLQVAKNIQYF. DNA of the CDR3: TGTGCCAGCAGTGAAGACAGGATACAGCTCCAGGTTGCCAAAAACATTCAGTACTTC.

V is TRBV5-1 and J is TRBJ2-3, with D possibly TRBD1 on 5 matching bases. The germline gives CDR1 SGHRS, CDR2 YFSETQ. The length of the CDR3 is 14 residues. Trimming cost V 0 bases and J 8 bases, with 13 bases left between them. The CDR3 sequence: CASSLEGSQGTQYF. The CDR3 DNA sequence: TGCGCCAGCAGCTTGGAGGGCTCCCAGGGTACGCAGTATTTT. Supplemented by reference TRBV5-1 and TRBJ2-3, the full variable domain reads KAGVTQTPRYLIKTRGQQVTLSCSPISGHRSVSWYQQTPGQGLQFLFEYFSETQRNKGNFPGRFSGRQFSNSRSEMNVSTLELGDSALYLCASSLEGSQGTQYFGPGTRLTVL.

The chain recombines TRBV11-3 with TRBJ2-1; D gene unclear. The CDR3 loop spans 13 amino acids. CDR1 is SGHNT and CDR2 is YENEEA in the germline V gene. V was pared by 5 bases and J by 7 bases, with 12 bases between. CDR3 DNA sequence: TGTGCCAGCAGCCAATCAGGTGGGAATGAGCAGTTCTTC. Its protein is CASSQSGGNEQFF. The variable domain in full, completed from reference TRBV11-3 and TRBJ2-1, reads EAGVVQSPRYKIIEKKQPVAFWCNPISGHNTLYWYLQNLGQGPELLIRYENEEAVDDSQLPKDRFSAERLKGVDSTLKIQPAELGDSAVYLCASSQSGGNEQFFGPGTRLTVL.

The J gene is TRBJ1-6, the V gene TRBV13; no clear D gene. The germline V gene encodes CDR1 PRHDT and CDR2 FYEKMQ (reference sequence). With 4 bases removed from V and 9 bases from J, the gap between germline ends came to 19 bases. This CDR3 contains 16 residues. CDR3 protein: CASSSRRGSYFSPLHF. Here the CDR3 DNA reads TGTGCCAGCAGCTCCCGACGGGGATCCTACTTTTCACCCCTCCACTTT.

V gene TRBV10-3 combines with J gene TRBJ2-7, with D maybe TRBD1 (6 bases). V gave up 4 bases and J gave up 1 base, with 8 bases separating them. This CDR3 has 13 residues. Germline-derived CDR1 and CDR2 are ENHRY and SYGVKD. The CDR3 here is CAISARGSYEQYF. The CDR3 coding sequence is TGTGCCATCAGTGCAAGGGGGTCCTACGAGCAGTACTTC.

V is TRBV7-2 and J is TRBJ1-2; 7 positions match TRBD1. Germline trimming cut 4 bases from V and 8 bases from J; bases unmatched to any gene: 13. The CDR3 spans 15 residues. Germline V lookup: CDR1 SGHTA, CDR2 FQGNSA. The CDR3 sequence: CASSSLLTGAGGYTF. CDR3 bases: TGTGCCAGCAGCTCCCTTCTTACAGGGGCCGGGGGCTACACCTTC.